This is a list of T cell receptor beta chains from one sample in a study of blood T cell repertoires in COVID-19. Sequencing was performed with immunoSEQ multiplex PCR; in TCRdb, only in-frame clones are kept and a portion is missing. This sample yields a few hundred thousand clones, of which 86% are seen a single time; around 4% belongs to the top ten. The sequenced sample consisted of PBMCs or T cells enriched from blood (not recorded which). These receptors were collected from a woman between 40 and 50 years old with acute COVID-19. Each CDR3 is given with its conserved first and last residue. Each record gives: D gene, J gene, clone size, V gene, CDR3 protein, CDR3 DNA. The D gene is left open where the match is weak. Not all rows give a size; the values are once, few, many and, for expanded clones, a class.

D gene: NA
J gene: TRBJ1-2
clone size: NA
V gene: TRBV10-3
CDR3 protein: CAISGAYGYTF
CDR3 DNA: TGTGCCATCAGTGGGGCTTATGGCTACACCTTC

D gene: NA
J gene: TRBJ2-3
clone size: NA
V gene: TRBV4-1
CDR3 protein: CASSQEEVEAHRRSSTDTQYF
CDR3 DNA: TGCGCCAGCAGCCAGGAAGAGGTTGAAGCCCACCGACGCTCTAGCACAGATACGCAGTATTTT

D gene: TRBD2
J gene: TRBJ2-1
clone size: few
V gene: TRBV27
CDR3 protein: CASSPGTSIDEQFF
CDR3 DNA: TGTGCCAGCAGTCCCGGGACTAGCATCGATGAGCAGTTCTTC

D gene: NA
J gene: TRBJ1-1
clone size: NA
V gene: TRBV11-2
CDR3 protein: CASSLDWEQAAFF
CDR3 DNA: TGTGCCAGCAGCTTAGATTGGGAGCAGGCCGCTTTCTTT

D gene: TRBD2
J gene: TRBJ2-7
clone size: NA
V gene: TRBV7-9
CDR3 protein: CASSLSGGSSYEQYF
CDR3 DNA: TGTGCCAGCAGCTTGAGCGGGGGTAGCTCCTACGAGCAGTACTTC

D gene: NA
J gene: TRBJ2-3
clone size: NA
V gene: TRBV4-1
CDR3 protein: CASSRGSARTDTQYF
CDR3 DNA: TGCGCCAGCAGCCGGGGTAGCGCCCGCACAGATACGCAGTATTTT

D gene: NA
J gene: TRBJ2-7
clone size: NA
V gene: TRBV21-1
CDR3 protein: CASSKKRGQGHLGDQYF
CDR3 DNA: TGTGCCAGCAGCAAAAAAAGGGGACAGGGACATTTGGGTGATCAGTACTTC

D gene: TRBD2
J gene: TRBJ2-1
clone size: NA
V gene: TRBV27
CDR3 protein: CASSPLLAGGLRNEQFF
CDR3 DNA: TGTGCCAGCAGTCCACTTCTAGCGGGAGGGCTCCGCAATGAGCAGTTCTTC

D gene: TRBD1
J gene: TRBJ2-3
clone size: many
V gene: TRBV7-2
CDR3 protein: CASSPRQGPDTQYF
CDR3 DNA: TGTGCCAGCAGCCCCAGACAGGGACCAGATACGCAGTATTTT

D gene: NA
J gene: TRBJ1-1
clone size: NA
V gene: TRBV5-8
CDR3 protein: CASSLGLRFEAFF
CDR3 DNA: TGTGCCAGCAGCCTCGGACTGCGTTTTGAAGCTTTCTTT

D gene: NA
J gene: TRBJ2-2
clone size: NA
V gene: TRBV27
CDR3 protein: CASSQSGTGELFF
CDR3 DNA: TGTGCCAGCAGTCAGTCAGGCACCGGGGAGCTGTTTTTT

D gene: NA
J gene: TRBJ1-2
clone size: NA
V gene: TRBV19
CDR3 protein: CASSIPTVGSGYTF
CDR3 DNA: TGTGCCAGTAGTATTCCAACAGTAGGAAGTGGCTACACCTTC

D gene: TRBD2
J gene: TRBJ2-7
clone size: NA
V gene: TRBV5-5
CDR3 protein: CASSLFRIREGGYEQYF
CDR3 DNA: TGTGCCAGCAGCTTGTTCCGCATCCGGGAGGGGGGCTACGAGCAGTACTTC

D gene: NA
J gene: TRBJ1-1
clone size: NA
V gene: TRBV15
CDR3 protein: CATSSHQGHPRDTEAFF
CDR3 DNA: TGTGCCACCAGCAGTCATCAGGGGCATCCGCGGGACACTGAAGCTTTCTTT

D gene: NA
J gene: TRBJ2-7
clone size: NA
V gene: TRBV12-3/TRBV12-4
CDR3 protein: CASSLSGLYEQYF
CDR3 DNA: TGTGCCAGCAGTTTATCCGGTTTATACGAGCAGTACTTC

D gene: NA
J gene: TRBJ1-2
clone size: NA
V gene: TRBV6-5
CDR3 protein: CASTSDTGVGGYTF
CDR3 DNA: TGTGCCAGCACCTCGGACACCGGCGTAGGTGGCTACACCTTC

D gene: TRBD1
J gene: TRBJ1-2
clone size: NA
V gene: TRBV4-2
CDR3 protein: CASTRTIAGTENHANYGYTF
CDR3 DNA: TGTGCCAGCACCCGAACCATAGCCGGGACAGAGAATCATGCTAACTATGGCTACACCTTC